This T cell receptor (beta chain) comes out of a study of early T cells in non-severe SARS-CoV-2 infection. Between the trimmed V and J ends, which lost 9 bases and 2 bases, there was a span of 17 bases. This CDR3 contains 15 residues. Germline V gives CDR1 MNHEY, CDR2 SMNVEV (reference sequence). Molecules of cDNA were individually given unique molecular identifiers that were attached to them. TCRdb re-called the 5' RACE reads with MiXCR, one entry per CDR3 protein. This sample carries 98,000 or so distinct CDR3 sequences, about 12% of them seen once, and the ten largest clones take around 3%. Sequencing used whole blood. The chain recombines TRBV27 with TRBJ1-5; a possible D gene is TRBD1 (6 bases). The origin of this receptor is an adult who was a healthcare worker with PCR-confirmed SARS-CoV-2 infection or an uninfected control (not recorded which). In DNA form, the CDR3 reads TGTGCCAGTAGGTTGGGGGGCAGTGGCAATCAGCCCCAGCATTTT. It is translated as CASRLGGSGNQPQHF.